These 14 T cell receptor beta chains were sequenced from one sample in a study of siplizumab effects on memory and regulatory T cells. Assay used: immunoSEQ multiplex PCR; TCRdb lists only in-frame clones, some missing. This sample has 100,000 or so clones, with roughly 93% found just once. The source material was non-Treg CD4+ T cells sorted from blood. Every receptor here comes from a human donor in good health.

The chain has TRBV9 and TRBJ2-5; 9 positions match TRBD1. After removal of 4 bases from V and 2 bases from J, the junction contained 6 bases not matched to a gene. This CDR3 has 15 residues. Germline V gene lookup returns CDR1 SGDLS and CDR2 YYNGEE. Here the CDR3 reads CASSNIQGAQETQYF. The CDR3 region has the DNA TGTGCCAGCAGCAATATACAGGGGGCGCAAGAGACCCAGTACTTC.

The chain couples TRBV9 to TRBJ2-3; D remains unclear. The ends were cut back, 4 bases at V and 4 bases at J, with 13 bases in the middle. Germline loops: CDR1 SGDLS, CDR2 YYNGEE. This CDR3 spans 14 amino acids. The CDR3 DNA follows: TGTGCCAGCAGCCCTCTAAGGGCCGCAGATACGCAGTATTTT. This codes for CASSPLRAADTQYF.

With respect to this clone: An end of the junction differs from the germline gene, which may be a read error. The chain has TRBV2 and TRBJ1-2; D gene ambiguous. Germline CDR1 and CDR2: SNHLY and FYNNEI. This CDR3 comprises 13 residues. CDR3 protein: CASSEMTNYGYTF. The CDR3 region has the DNA TGTGCCAGCAGTGAGATGACTAATTATGGCTACACCTTC. Supplemented by reference TRBV2 and TRBJ1-2, the full variable domain reads EPEVTQTPSHQVTQMGQEVILRCVPISNHLYFYWYRQILGQKVEFLVSFYNNEISEKSEIFDDQFSVERPDGSNFTLKIRSTKLEDSAMYFCASSEMTNYGYTFGSGTRLTVV.

The chain combines TRBV2 with TRBJ2-3, with TRBD2 matching 11 bases. The CDR3 has 16 amino acids. Germline CDR1 and CDR2: SNHLY and FYNNEI. The trim removed 4 bases at V and 0 bases at J, leaving 3 bases unmatched. The CDR3 here is CASSGRLAGSTDTQYF. The CDR3, as DNA: TGTGCCAGCAGTGGAAGACTAGCGGGAAGCACAGATACGCAGTATTTT.

This clone is a singleton in its sample. The rearrangement joins TRBV15 to TRBJ1-1, with TRBD1 identical over 7 bases. J gave up 5 bases and V 4 bases, and 7 bases lay outside the gene matches. The CDR3 is 14 residues long. Germline V gene lookup returns CDR1 LNHNV and CDR2 YYDKDF (reference sequence). CDR3 in DNA: TGTGCCACCAGCACCCGACAGGGTGGGACTGAAGCTTTCTTT. It codes for CATSTRQGGTEAFF.

This chain uses TRBV28 with TRBJ2-3; 7 bases agree with TRBD1. The CDR3 spans 17 residues. V was clipped by 6 bases and J by 2 bases; unmatched bases: 14. CDR1 MDHEN and CDR2 SYDVKM come from the germline V gene. In nucleotides, the CDR3 is TGTGCCAGCAGCCCGGGACACAGGGGATTATACACAGATACGCAGTATTTT. This encodes CASSPGHRGLYTDTQYF.

The chain joins TRBV5-5 to TRBJ2-1; tentatively, D is TRBD1 or TRBD2 (5 bases each). The length of the CDR3 is 16 residues. Deletions cut 4 bases from V and 5 bases from J, with 19 bases between. The germline gives CDR1 SGHKS, CDR2 YYEKEE (reference sequence). The CDR3 DNA is TGTGCCAGCAGCCTGGGACCAGCCGGTCGCAACAATGAGCAGTTCTTC. Translating it yields CASSLGPAGRNNEQFF.

This chain joins TRBV6-1 and TRBJ1-5; D may be TRBD1 (5 bases). The CDR3 runs to 15 residues. V was cut by 2 bases and J by 1 base, with 9 bases left in between. CDR1 is MNHNS and CDR2 is SASEGT in the germline V gene. The DNA for the CDR3 is TGTGCCAGCAGTGAAATGCAGGGCAGCAATCAGCCCCAGCATTTT. It specifies CASSEMQGSNQPQHF.

This sequence joins TRBV5-4 and TRBJ1-2; 8 bases are shared with TRBD1. The CDR3 length is 16 residues. Germline V gene lookup returns CDR1 SGHNT and CDR2 YYREEE (reference sequence). J was trimmed by 8 bases and V by 1 base; bases with no gene match: 13. The CDR3 is CASSLRAGGLGLGYTF. DNA of the CDR3: TGTGCCAGCAGCTTGAGGGCAGGGGGCCTTGGTTTAGGCTACACCTTC.

This clone was seen just once. This chain joins TRBV15 and TRBJ2-6; 7 bases are a match to TRBD1. With 3 bases clipped from V and 0 bases from J, the junction kept 8 bases outside the gene matches. This CDR3 is built from 18 residues. Germline CDR1 reads LNHNV; CDR2 reads YYDKDF (reference sequence). The CDR3: CATSSPGQLNSGANVLTF. As DNA, the CDR3 is TGTGCCACCAGCAGTCCGGGACAGTTAAACTCTGGGGCCAACGTCCTGACTTTC.

This chain connects TRBV9 to TRBJ1-1, with D possibly matching TRBD1 (5 bases). Looked up from germline, CDR1 is SGDLS and CDR2 is YYNGEE. Trimming removed 4 bases from V and 0 bases from J, with 10 bases in between. This CDR3 comprises 14 residues. As DNA, the CDR3 is TGTGCCAGCAGCCCAGGGACCTTGAACACTGAAGCTTTCTTT. This sequence encodes CASSPGTLNTEAFF.

In regard to this clone: Different DNA sequences within this sample yield the same CDR3. The chain couples TRBV11-2 to TRBJ1-1; the match to TRBD1 covers 7 bases. J was trimmed by 4 bases and V by 1 base; bases with no gene match: 3. Germline CDR1 is SGHAT and CDR2 is FQNNGV. CDR3 size: 14 residues. Written as DNA, the CDR3 is TGTGCCAGCAGCTTAGGACAGGGTAGCACTGAAGCTTTCTTT. It codes for CASSLGQGSTEAFF.

The rearrangement links TRBV6-5 to TRBJ2-3; D gene ambiguous. CDR1 MNHEY and CDR2 SVGAGI come from the germline V gene. V dropped 5 bases and J dropped 1 base, with 13 bases sitting between them. The length of the CDR3 is 15 residues. CDR3 sequence: CASSPLPAGTDTQYF. CDR3 nucleotides: TGTGCCAGCAGTCCCCTCCCAGCTGGCACAGATACGCAGTATTTT.

The CDR3 DNA sequence: TGTGCCAGCAGTGAAGCGGCCCCGGGACTAGCGACCCAAGAGACCCAGTACTTC. Amino acid sequence: CASSEAAPGLATQETQYF. The gene calls are TRBV6-1 and TRBJ2-5; 10 nucleotides line up with TRBD2. This CDR3 has 18 residues. The J segment lost 1 base and the V segment lost 0 bases, leaving 8 bases of the junction unmatched. Per germline, CDR1 MNHNS and CDR2 SASEGT.